A single sample is the source of the 5 T cell receptor beta chains below, sequenced in a study of OX40 agonist ivuxolimab in advanced cancers. Using immunoSEQ multiplex PCR, the repertoire was profiled, and TCRdb retains in-frame clones only, with some absent. This sample has about 90,000 clones, with 85% to 90% found just once. Sequenced here: CD4+ or CD8+ T cells sorted from blood, sampled in a trial of the OX40 agonist ivuxolimab. These receptors were obtained from an adult with an advanced solid tumor such as melanoma, head and neck, liver or kidney cancer.

The gene calls are TRBV7-8 and TRBJ2-7; a possible D gene is TRBD2 (5 bases). Germline-derived CDR1 and CDR2 are SGHVS and FQNEAQ. This CDR3 is 17 amino acids long. V lost 5 bases and J 7 bases, leaving 27 bases between the germline ends. The CDR3 loop reads CASSPISRPAGPTEQYF. For the CDR3, the DNA is TGTGCCAGCAGCCCCATTAGCCGGCCTGCGGGCCCTACGGAGCAGTACTTC.

The chain has TRBV28 and TRBJ2-7; 7 bases are shared with TRBD2. The V segment lost 6 bases and the J segment 5 bases; nucleotides outside the gene matches: 7. This CDR3 contains 13 residues. Germline V CDR1 and CDR2: MDHEN, SYDVKM. CDR3: CASRGGGEHEQYF. The CDR3 nucleotides are TGTGCCAGCAGGGGGGGAGGGGAGCACGAGCAGTACTTC.

This chain uses TRBV19 with TRBJ2-3; D gene ambiguous. Germline CDR1 and CDR2: LNHDA and SQIVND (reference sequence). V lost 1 base, J lost 7 bases, and 6 bases lay in between. The CDR3 consists of 12 residues. CDR3 amino acids: CASSIGGNTQYF. The DNA for the CDR3 is TGTGCCAGTAGTATAGGAGGAAATACGCAGTATTTT.

Notes on this clone: At the DNA level, this CDR3 is encoded by other sequences in the same sample as well. The CDR3 bases are TGTGCCAGCAGCTTGGACAGGGAAGATGGCTACACCTTC. Its protein is CASSLDREDGYTF. J is TRBJ1-2 and V is TRBV5-4; possibly TRBD1 for D (6 bases). The CDR3 loop spans 13 amino acids. Trimming pared 0 bases from V and 6 bases from J, leaving 9 bases between. The V gene's germline CDR1 is SGHNT and CDR2 YYREEE (reference sequence).

The chain links TRBV6-1 to TRBJ1-1, with a weak D call TRBD1 (5 bases). CDR3 length: 14 residues. Per the germline V gene, CDR1 is MNHNS and CDR2 is SASEGT. With 3 bases removed from V and 4 bases from J, the gap between germline ends came to 12 bases. CDR3 nucleotides: TGTGCCAGCAGTGATGGTGGGGGGTTCACTGAAGCTTTCTTT. This encodes CASSDGGGFTEAFF.